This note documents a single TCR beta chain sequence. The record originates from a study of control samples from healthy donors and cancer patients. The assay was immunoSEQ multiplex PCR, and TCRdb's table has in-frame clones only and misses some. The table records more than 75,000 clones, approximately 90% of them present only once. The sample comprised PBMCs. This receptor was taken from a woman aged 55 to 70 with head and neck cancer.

The CDR3 coding sequence is TGTGCCAGCAGCTTAGATAGCCTCCGCACCGGGGAGCTGTTTTTT. Translation gives CASSLDSLRTGELFF. This chain uses TRBV7-6 with TRBJ2-2; no reliable D call. In germline, CDR1 is SGHVS, CDR2 FNYEAQ. This CDR3 has 15 amino acids. The V gene lost 1 base and the J gene lost 4 bases, with 10 bases spanning the gap.